This TCR beta chain was recovered during a study of blood T cell repertoires in COVID-19. The germline CDR1 and CDR2 sequences are LNHDA and SQIVND (reference sequence). This CDR3 contains 13 residues. V lost 8 bases to trimming and J lost 4 bases; unmatched junction nucleotides: 6. Clones were sequenced by immunoSEQ multiplex PCR, and TCRdb holds only the in-frame ones, with some missing. The sample has 250,000 to 300,000 clones, about 86% seen once. This receptor was identified in a man between 18 and 35 years old with active or convalescent COVID-19. The chain is built from TRBV19 and TRBJ1-2; 8 nucleotides agree with TRBD1. The sample comprised peripheral blood. CDR3 sequence (DNA): TGTGCCAGTGCGCAGGGGGCGGGCTATGGCTACACCTTC. Its protein is CASAQGAGYGYTF.